The present entry profiles one TCR beta chain with its context. This entry comes from a study of blood T cell repertoires in COVID-19. Original methodology: Quantification of nucleated cells was approximated via reference gene primer amplification. Generated by immunoSEQ multiplex PCR, the TCRdb table keeps only in-frame clones and is missing some. The DNA was the basis for D and trimming; V, J and clone size are from that table. In the table there are about 130,000 clones, 70% to 85% of which are singletons. The CDR3 spans 12 residues. Germline CDR1 is MNHEY and CDR2 is SMNVEV (reference sequence). Trimming took 3 bases from V and 7 from J; bases not matched to a gene: 2.

Sequencing used peripheral blood. The receptor comes from a woman aged 55-75 years with acute or convalescent COVID-19. The chain uses TRBV27 and TRBJ2-7, with 8 nucleotides matching TRBD1. Here the CDR3 DNA reads TGTGCCAGCAGTTTGACAGGGGAGGAGCAGTACTTC. Protein product: CASSLTGEEQYF.